This TCR beta chain was sequenced during a study of T cell responses to AZD1222 COVID-19 vaccine. Germline V gene data show CDR1 as SQVTM and CDR2 as ANQGSEA. V dropped 6 bases and J dropped 4; count of bases not matched to a gene: 6. The CDR3 contains 14 residues. In this sample, this clone turned up a few times. Method: immunoSEQ multiplex PCR; TCRdb's copy keeps in-frame clones and lacks some. The sample consists of some 200,000 clones, 92% of them appearing once. The source is an adult in good health. Sequenced material: peripheral blood, taken on day 0 of AZD1222 vaccination. The chain couples TRBV29-1 to TRBJ1-2, with TRBD1 matching over 12 bases. The CDR3 DNA reads TGCAGCGTGGGGACAGGGGGCAACGGCTATGGCTACACCTTC. As protein: CSVGTGGNGYGYTF.